This TCR beta chain emerged from a study of metastatic and nonmetastatic thyroid tumors. Study information: Across blood and tumor or nodule tissue, repertoires from malignant and benign thyroid patients were compared with one another.

Through MiXCR, TCRdb re-clonotyped the PCR reads. There are around 65,000 clones in the sample; 14% occur only once, and less than 8.5% lies in the top ten. Every patient underwent thyroid surgery untreated. The V gene's germline CDR1 is LGHNA and CDR2 YSLEER. V shed 4 bases, J shed 2 bases, and the junction held 13 bases outside the gene matches. The CDR3 spans 18 residues. Study-level results: According to reports, the diversity of TCR beta was significantly higher in malignant thyroid tumors than in benign nodules, and this held in both blood and tumor samples.

This clone is a singleton in its sample. Its target is unknown. Sequenced sample: blood. The chain carries TRBV4-3 and TRBJ2-1; 8 nucleotides line up with TRBD1. The clonotype originates from a male donor with papillary thyroid cancer or a benign thyroid nodule (not recorded which). Some clones in this sample may be carry-over from other donors' samples. Here the CDR3 reads CASSPTGVPPPPYNEQFF. In DNA form, the CDR3 reads TGCGCCAGCAGCCCGACAGGGGTCCCTCCACCGCCCTACAATGAGCAGTTCTTC.